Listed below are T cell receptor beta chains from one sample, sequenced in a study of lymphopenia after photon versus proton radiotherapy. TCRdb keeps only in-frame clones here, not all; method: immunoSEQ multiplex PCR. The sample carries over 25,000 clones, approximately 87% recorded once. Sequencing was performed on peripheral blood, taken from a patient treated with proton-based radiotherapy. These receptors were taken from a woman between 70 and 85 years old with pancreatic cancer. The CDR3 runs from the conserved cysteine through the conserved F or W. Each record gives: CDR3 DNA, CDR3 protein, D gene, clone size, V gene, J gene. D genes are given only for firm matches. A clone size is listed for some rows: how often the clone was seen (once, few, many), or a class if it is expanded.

TGTGCCAGCAGTGACTCCATTCCTAACACTGAAGCTTTCTTT	CASSDSIPNTEAFF	.	.	TRBV6-4	TRBJ1-1
TGTGCCATCAGCCAGCCCAGCCAGGGGGCCTCAGCTTTCTTT	CAISQPSQGASAFF	TRBD1	.	TRBV10-3	TRBJ1-1
TGTGCCAGCACGACGGGGTCCCCTACCAAATACGAGCAGTACTTC	CASTTGSPTKYEQYF	.	.	TRBV28	TRBJ2-7
TGTGCCAGCAGCGGCGACGGGGGGGACAATCAGCCCCAGCATTTT	CASSGDGGDNQPQHF	.	.	TRBV2	TRBJ1-5
TGCAGCGCGGGGGCAGGGTCCTACGAGCAGTACTTC	CSAGAGSYEQYF	.	.	TRBV29-1	TRBJ2-7
TGCGCCAGCAGCTACGGACAGCAAGAGACCCAGTACTTC	CASSYGQQETQYF	.	.	TRBV5-1	TRBJ2-5
TGTGCCAGCAGCTTTGGGGTACTGGAAAACACCATATATTTT	CASSFGVLENTIYF	.	.	TRBV7-2	TRBJ1-3
TGTGCCAGCAGAAGTAAGGACAGTAGCAATCAGCCCCAGCATTTT	CASRSKDSSNQPQHF	.	.	TRBV6-1	TRBJ1-5
TGTGCCAGCAGTTTAGCGTTCCTTCGTCGGGCCATTAACTCTGGGGCCAACGTCCTGACTTTC	CASSLAFLRRAINSGANVLTF	.	.	TRBV28	TRBJ2-6
TGCGCCAGCAGCCGGGACAGGGGAAGGGACGAGCAGTACTTC	CASSRDRGRDEQYF	TRBD1	.	TRBV5-1	TRBJ2-7
TGTGCCAGCAGATTACAGGGGGGCGGAAAGGAAAAACTGTTTTTT	CASRLQGGGKEKLFF	TRBD1	.	TRBV7-9	TRBJ1-4
TGTGCCAGTAGTCTACGACGGGACAGGCTGGGAAACACCATATATTTT	CASSLRRDRLGNTIYF	TRBD1	once	TRBV19	TRBJ1-3
TGTGCCAGCAGCTTAGGAGCTGGTTCCGGGGCCAACGTCCTGACTTTC	CASSLGAGSGANVLTF	.	.	TRBV11-1	TRBJ2-6
TGTGCCAGTAGTATAATTTTGGTGGGGGGCGCGTACACTGAAGCTTTCTTT	CASSIILVGGAYTEAFF	.	.	TRBV19	TRBJ1-1
TGTGCCAGCAGCTTTAGCGGGAGGGCCAAGTACGAGCAGTACTTC	CASSFSGRAKYEQYF	TRBD2	few	TRBV7-3	TRBJ2-7
TGTGCCAGCAGCGTAGGCGGGAGGAATTACAATGAGCAGTTCTTC	CASSVGGRNYNEQFF	TRBD2	.	TRBV9	TRBJ2-1
TGTGCCAGCAGTGCAGGGAAGACTGGAAACACCATATATTTT	CASSAGKTGNTIYF	.	.	TRBV6-1	TRBJ1-3
TGTGCCAGCAGCCATTCGGGACAGCCATTCATACGGGGCTACACCTTC	CASSHSGQPFIRGYTF	TRBD1	.	TRBV7-2	TRBJ1-2
TGTGCCAGCTCACCAACGGAGGCGAGGGGGAACACTGAAGCTTTCTTT	CASSPTEARGNTEAFF	.	.	TRBV18	TRBJ1-1
TGTGCCAGCAGTTTACGATCAGCCAACTCCTACGAGCAGTACTTC	CASSLRSANSYEQYF	.	.	TRBV28	TRBJ2-7
TGTGCCAGCAGCCAAGGGGCAGAATCGTCCTCCTACGAGCAGTACTTC	CASSQGAESSSYEQYF	.	.	TRBV4-2	TRBJ2-7
TGTGCCAGCAGTGAAGGGTCCTATGGCTACACCTTC	CASSEGSYGYTF	.	.	TRBV6-1	TRBJ1-2
TGTGCCAGCACTGGACTAGCGGGTGGCTACGAGCAGTACTTC	CASTGLAGGYEQYF	TRBD2	.	TRBV25-1	TRBJ2-7
TGTGCCAGCTCTTCGGGGGGGGGTAATTCACCCCTCCACTTT	CASSSGGGNSPLHF	.	.	TRBV18	TRBJ1-6
TGCGCCAGCAGCCTGGGACAAGATGGCTACACCTTC	CASSLGQDGYTF	.	.	TRBV5-1	TRBJ1-2
TGTGCCGGCCAAACCGGGACAGGGAATGATGAGCAGTTCTTC	CAGQTGTGNDEQFF	TRBD1	.	TRBV30	TRBJ2-1
TGTGCCAGCAGCCATTCGGACTTTCCCTATGGCTACACCTTC	CASSHSDFPYGYTF	.	.	TRBV27	TRBJ1-2
TGTGCCTGGAGTGTCATGGGTTCCTACGAGCAGTACTTC	CAWSVMGSYEQYF	.	.	TRBV30	TRBJ2-7
TGTGCCAGCAGCCAAACACCCGGGACTAGCGGCTACGAGCAGTACTTC	CASSQTPGTSGYEQYF	TRBD2	once	TRBV9	TRBJ2-7
TGTGCCAGCAGTGAAGGACAGCTTTACGAGCAGTACTTC	CASSEGQLYEQYF	.	.	TRBV6-1	TRBJ2-7
TGTGCCAGCAGCGTAGGCGGAGGTAGTACAGATACGCAGTATTTT	CASSVGGGSTDTQYF	.	.	TRBV9	TRBJ2-3
TGTGCCAGCAGCTTACAAGCGACAGATACGCAGTATTTT	CASSLQATDTQYF	.	.	TRBV7-3	TRBJ2-3
TGTGCCAGCAGTTCACTAGCGGGAGGCCGGGAGACCCAGTACTTC	CASSSLAGGRETQYF	TRBD2	.	TRBV27	TRBJ2-5
TGTGCCAGCAGCCCGGGACAGCTGCAGTATTTT	CASSPGQLQYF	TRBD1	.	TRBV11-2	TRBJ2-3
TGTGCCAGCCCTCCCGCGGGGGCGACATTCTACAATGAGCAGTTCTTC	CASPPAGATFYNEQFF	.	.	TRBV28	TRBJ2-1
TGCGCCAGCAGGTGGGGTAGCGGGAGTAGTAACGAGCAGTACTTC	CASRWGSGSSNEQYF	TRBD2	.	TRBV5-1	TRBJ2-7
TGTGCCAGCAGCTTGGCCACCGAGCGGGAGTCCGATGAGCAGTTCTTC	CASSLATERESDEQFF	TRBD2	.	TRBV5-5	TRBJ2-1
TGTGCCAGCAGGATGGGACAAAACACTGAAGCTTTCTTT	CASRMGQNTEAFF	.	once	TRBV6-4	TRBJ1-1
TGTGCCAGCACTTTGAGCGGGAGGGCTGGGGCCAACGTCCTGACTTTC	CASTLSGRAGANVLTF	TRBD2	.	TRBV2	TRBJ2-6
TGTGCCAGCGGGGGGGCAGGGCGGATTGGGTATGGCTACACCTTC	CASGGAGRIGYGYTF	.	.	TRBV28	TRBJ1-2
TGTGCCAGCAGAGACAGCAACTATGGCTACACCTTC	CASRDSNYGYTF	.	.	TRBV2	TRBJ1-2
TGTGCCTGGAGTGTACGAGGGGTAGGCAATCAGCCCCAGCATTTT	CAWSVRGVGNQPQHF	.	.	TRBV30	TRBJ1-5
TGTGCCAGCACCACCCCCACGGGGTTTGTTGACAATGAGCAGTTCTTC	CASTTPTGFVDNEQFF	.	.	TRBV28	TRBJ2-1
TGTGCCAGCAGTTTCGTCCTCGACAGGGGATTTTCCTACGAGCAGTACTTC	CASSFVLDRGFSYEQYF	TRBD1	.	TRBV28	TRBJ2-7
TGTGCCACCAGCAGAGAGACAGGGAGCGATAGCAATCAGCCCCAGCATTTT	CATSRETGSDSNQPQHF	TRBD1	few	TRBV15	TRBJ1-5
TGTGCCAGCAGTTTTACCTCTGGAAACACCATATATTTT	CASSFTSGNTIYF	.	.	TRBV6-5	TRBJ1-3
TGTGCCAGCAGCTTGGGGACAGGGATTAATCAGCCCCAGCATTTT	CASSLGTGINQPQHF	TRBD1	once	TRBV5-6	TRBJ1-5
TGTGCCACCCGACCCCAGTACAACACCGGGGAGCTGTTTTTT	CATRPQYNTGELFF	.	few	TRBV7-2	TRBJ2-2
TGTGCCAGCAGCTTAGGCGGGCCCTCCTACGAGCAGTACTTC	CASSLGGPSYEQYF	.	.	TRBV7-2	TRBJ2-7